What follows is one T cell receptor (beta chain) and its context. Its matching antigen is unknown. The protocol was immunoSEQ multiplex PCR, while the TCRdb copy is restricted to in-frame clones and leaves out a portion. The profile covers about 69,000 clones, with approximately 90% appearing a single time and approximately 0.3% taken by the ten largest. This specimen belongs to a study of OX40 agonist ivuxolimab in advanced cancers. Overall study context: Enrolled patients in dose escalation had cancers that were hepatocellular carcinoma, melanoma, renal cell or head and neck cancer. Overall study results and limits: Expanded clones were, on average, more numerous in CD8+ T cells than in CD4+.

Blood got drawn at baseline, again on cycle 4 day 1, and then on cycle 7 day 1. The CDR3 length is 19 residues. CDR1 and CDR2 (germline): LNHDA, SQIVND (reference sequence). Trimming at V came to 0 bases and at J to 4 bases, leaving 10 bases not matched to a gene. The V and J genes are TRBV19 and TRBJ2-3; 13 nucleotides align to TRBD2. The material was CD4+ or CD8+ T cells sorted from blood, obtained in a trial of the OX40 agonist ivuxolimab. The TCR originated in an adult with an advanced solid tumor such as melanoma, head and neck, liver or kidney cancer. CDR3 coding DNA: TGTGCCAGTAGTATAGAGGCCGAGGGACTAGCGGGAACCCCAGATACGCAGTATTTT. This encodes CASSIEAEGLAGTPDTQYF.